This entry lists 26 T cell receptor beta chains sequenced from one sample in a study of blood T cell repertoires in COVID-19. Libraries were prepared by immunoSEQ multiplex PCR; TCRdb keeps only in-frame clonotypes and omits some of them. In the table there are over 250,000 clones, 88% of which are singletons. Sample: peripheral blood. The source of these receptors is a woman aged 40 to 50 who had recovered from COVID-19.

This rearrangement joins TRBV3-1 (or the pseudogene TRBV3-2) to TRBJ1-2; D is possibly TRBD1 (5 bases). Germline CDR1 LGHDT, CDR2 YNNKEL (reference sequence). Trimming took 1 base from V and 3 from J, leaving 15 bases between them. The CDR3 has 16 residues. CDR3 DNA sequence: TGTGCCAGCAGCCAAGCGGCGGGGCTCGCTGACTATGGCTACACCTTC. It codes for CASSQAAGLADYGYTF.

This chain connects TRBV6-2 or TRBV6-3 to TRBJ1-5; D perhaps matches TRBD1 (5 bases). The germline V gene encodes CDR1 MNHEY and CDR2 SVGEGT. Trimming left V 3 bases short and J 6 bases short, with 15 bases between. The CDR3 totals 15 residues. The CDR3 DNA reads as TGTGCCAGCAGTTATGGAGGGGTTATTTCTCAGCCCCAGCATTTT. As protein: CASSYGGVISQPQHF.

The gene calls are TRBV2 and TRBJ1-1, with D unclear. CDR1 and CDR2 (germline): SNHLY, FYNNEI. The CDR3 loop spans 12 amino acids. The V end lost 3 bases, the J end lost 8 bases, and 10 bases lay between the germline ends. CDR3 amino acids: CASSDHSREAFF. Here the CDR3 DNA reads TGTGCCAGCAGTGACCACTCACGGGAAGCTTTCTTT.

This rearrangement joins TRBV28 to TRBJ2-1; 9 bases align to TRBD2. CDR3 length equals 14 residues. Looked up from germline, CDR1 is MDHEN and CDR2 is SYDVKM. The J segment lost 7 bases and the V segment lost 5 bases, leaving 6 bases of the junction unmatched. The CDR3 loop is CASSGSGRWNEQFF. CDR3 DNA: TGTGCCAGCAGTGGAAGCGGGAGGTGGAATGAGCAGTTCTTC. Variable domain in full (rest from reference TRBV28 and TRBJ2-1): DVKVTQSSRYLVKRTGEKVFLECVQDMDHENMFWYRQDPGLGLRLIYFSYDVKMKEKGDIPEGYSVSREKKERFSLILESASTNQTSMYLCASSGSGRWNEQFFGPGTRLTVL.

This clone was recorded a few times. The chain has TRBV7-2 and TRBJ1-5, with no clear D. V dropped 1 base and J dropped 6 bases, with 7 bases sitting between them. Germline values: CDR1 SGHTA, CDR2 FQGNSA. This CDR3 has 13 residues. The CDR3 is CASSLGRSQPQHF. Here the CDR3 DNA reads TGTGCCAGCAGCTTAGGCAGAAGTCAGCCCCAGCATTTT.

The chain has TRBV7-9 and TRBJ2-1, with TRBD1 matching 7 bases. The CDR3 loop spans 18 amino acids. Losses at the gene ends were 2 bases for V and 7 bases for J; bases not matched to a gene: 17. CDR1 and CDR2 (germline): SEHNR, FQNEAQ (reference sequence). The CDR3 protein is CASSLTHIGGPYGNEQFF. The CDR3 DNA follows: TGTGCCAGCAGCTTAACTCACATAGGGGGCCCCTACGGGAATGAGCAGTTCTTC.

V gene TRBV5-1 combines with J gene TRBJ2-1, with 10 bases lining up with TRBD2. Germline CDR1 reads SGHRS; CDR2 reads YFSETQ. Unmatched junction bases numbered 3, after V lost 1 base and J lost 5 bases. The CDR3 spans 15 residues. This chain's CDR3 is CASSLRTSGNNEQFF. CDR3 DNA: TGCGCCAGCAGCTTGAGGACTAGCGGTAACAATGAGCAGTTCTTC.

V usage is TRBV19 and J usage is TRBJ1-2; D is perhaps TRBD1 (5 bases). Trimming stripped 6 bases from V and 5 bases from J, with 10 bases between. The germline V gene encodes CDR1 LNHDA and CDR2 SQIVND (reference sequence). This CDR3 spans 12 amino acids. The CDR3 here is CASSRQTYGYTF. CDR3 bases: TGTGCCAGTAGCAGACAGACATATGGCTACACCTTC. The full variable domain, in which reference TRBV19 and TRBJ1-2 provide the parts outside the CDR3, is DGGITQSPKYLFRKEGQNVTLSCEQNLNHDAMYWYRQDPGQGLRLIYYSQIVNDFQKGDIAEGYSVSREKKESFPLTVTSAQKNPTAFYLCASSRQTYGYTFGSGTRLTVV.

The rearrangement links TRBV3-1 (or the pseudogene TRBV3-2) to TRBJ1-6; 9 nucleotides align to TRBD1. CDR1 LGHDT and CDR2 YNNKEL come from the germline V gene (reference sequence). Trimming took 4 bases from V and 3 from J; bases not matched to a gene: 4. CDR3 length: 16 residues. Written as DNA, the CDR3 is TGTGCCAGCAGCCGGGGACAGGGCCTCTATAATTCACCCCTCCACTTT. Amino acid sequence: CASSRGQGLYNSPLHF.

The V gene is TRBV2, the J gene TRBJ2-1; TRBD2 agrees at 10 bases. The CDR3 is 17 residues long. V was clipped by 10 bases and J by 3 bases; unmatched bases: 15. From germline, CDR1 is SNHLY and CDR2 FYNNEI. The CDR3 sequence is CATHEAAGTSDYNEQFF. CDR3 sequence (DNA): TGTGCCACTCACGAGGCTGCTGGGACTAGCGACTACAATGAGCAGTTCTTC.

The chain has TRBV6-6 and TRBJ2-2, with a tentative D call TRBD2 (6 bases). Germline V gene data show CDR1 as MNHNY and CDR2 as SVGAGI (reference sequence). The length of the CDR3 is 14 residues. The V and J ends lost 8 bases and 1 base respectively, with 11 bases between them. The CDR3 loop reads CASLGGRNTGELFF. CDR3 DNA sequence: TGTGCCAGCCTTGGGGGGAGGAACACCGGGGAGCTGTTTTTT.

The J gene is TRBJ2-2, the V gene TRBV19; D is possibly TRBD2 (6 bases). CDR1 and CDR2 from the germline V gene are LNHDA and SQIVND (reference sequence). V gave up 6 bases and J gave up 4 bases, with 15 bases separating them. CDR3 length: 15 amino acids. The CDR3 nucleotides read TGTGCCAGTAGCCGGAGGGCCGGGGTCACCGGGGAGCTGTTTTTT. Its translation: CASSRRAGVTGELFF.

The V gene is TRBV30, the J gene TRBJ1-1; D is perhaps TRBD1 (5 bases). Trimming left V 8 bases short and J 0 bases short, with 19 bases between. The germline V gene has CDR1 GTSNPN and CDR2 SVGIG (reference sequence). This CDR3 is 15 amino acids long. DNA for the CDR3: TGTGCCGGTGGGTGGCTCGGACAAGTGAACACTGAAGCTTTCTTT. Encoded protein: CAGGWLGQVNTEAFF. Complete variable domain (other parts from reference TRBV30 and TRBJ1-1): SQTIHQWPATLVQPVGSPLSLECTVEGTSNPNLYWYRQAAGRGLQLLFYSVGIGQISSEVPQNLSASRPQDRQFILSSKKLLLSDSGFYLCAGGWLGQVNTEAFFGQGTRLTVV.

The chain employs TRBV12-3 or TRBV12-4 and TRBJ1-5; TRBD1 matches at 8 bases. The length of the CDR3 is 13 residues. After removal of 6 bases from V and 7 bases from J, the junction contained 5 bases not matched to a gene. CDR3 region: CASRTGAGQPQHF. Written as DNA, the CDR3 is TGTGCCAGCAGGACAGGGGCCGGGCAGCCCCAGCATTTT.

V usage is TRBV7-9 and J usage is TRBJ2-3; D perhaps matches TRBD2 (5 bases). Germline lookup yields CDR1 SEHNR and CDR2 FQNEAQ (reference sequence). Trimming left V 0 bases short and J 2 bases short, with 6 bases between. The CDR3 covers 14 residues. The CDR3 nucleotides are TGTGCCAGCAGCTTAGCGCGGGTCACAGATACGCAGTATTTT. Its protein product is CASSLARVTDTQYF.

This clone was counted ten times or more. V gene TRBV29-1 combines with J gene TRBJ1-5, with D perhaps matching TRBD1 (5 bases). The ends were cut back, 7 bases at V and 1 base at J, with 17 bases in the middle. The CDR3 contains 15 residues. CDR1 and CDR2 from the germline V gene are SQVTM and ANQGSEA. The CDR3 DNA reads TGCAGCGCCGGGGGTCCCAGTGGAAGCAATCAGCCCCAGCATTTT. It is translated as CSAGGPSGSNQPQHF.

The chain links TRBV5-1 to TRBJ2-1; 9 nucleotides agree with TRBD2. Trimming removed 4 bases from V and 4 bases from J; junction bases left unmatched: 12. The CDR3 is 17 amino acids. Per germline, CDR1 SGHRS and CDR2 YFSETQ. DNA of the CDR3: TGCGCCAGCAGCCCCCCCGTAGCGGGAGACCCGTACAATGAGCAGTTCTTC. Translation: CASSPPVAGDPYNEQFF. Combining the CDR3 with reference TRBV5-1 and TRBJ2-1 gives the whole variable domain KAGVTQTPRYLIKTRGQQVTLSCSPISGHRSVSWYQQTPGQGLQFLFEYFSETQRNKGNFPGRFSGRQFSNSRSEMNVSTLELGDSALYLCASSPPVAGDPYNEQFFGPGTRLTVL.

The chain employs TRBV21-1 and TRBJ2-5; the DNA was not used to check the table's D call, TRBD2. TRBV21-1 counts as a pseudogene. The CDR3 spans 18 residues. The CDR3 loop is CASSKDRTRNYPQETQYF. CDR3 sequence (DNA): TGTGCCAGCAGCAAAGATCGGACTAGGAATTACCCCCAAGAGACCCAGTACTTC.

The chain employs TRBV11-2 and TRBJ2-2; 9 positions agree with TRBD1. The V gene end was trimmed by 5 bases and the J gene end by 3 bases; junction bases not matched to a gene: 10. This CDR3 spans 17 amino acids. The germline V gene has CDR1 SGHAT and CDR2 FQNNGV. This CDR3 is CASSDHPGQGYTGELFF. The CDR3 coding sequence is TGTGCCAGCAGCGACCATCCGGGACAGGGATACACCGGGGAGCTGTTTTTT.

The V and J genes are TRBV30 and TRBJ1-1; D is unclear. This CDR3 spans 12 amino acids. CDR1 and CDR2 from the germline V gene are GTSNPN and SVGIG (reference sequence). Trimming left V 3 bases short and J 5 bases short, with 10 bases between. The CDR3 is CAWRLPGTEAFF. The CDR3, as DNA: TGTGCCTGGAGACTTCCGGGGACTGAAGCTTTCTTT.

The chain recombines TRBV24-1 with TRBJ2-3; 11 bases fit TRBD2. The J segment lost 4 bases and the V segment lost 0 bases, leaving 2 bases of the junction unmatched. The CDR3 covers 16 residues. Germline V lookup: CDR1 KGHDR, CDR2 SFDVKD. The CDR3 protein is CATSDLGTSGPDTQYF. CDR3 coding DNA: TGTGCCACCAGTGATTTGGGGACTAGCGGCCCAGATACGCAGTATTTT.

The chain has TRBV9 and TRBJ2-1; possibly TRBD1 for D (5 bases). V dropped 4 bases and J dropped 4 bases, with 18 bases sitting between them. This CDR3 has 16 residues. CDR1 is SGDLS, CDR2 YYNGEE, per germline. The CDR3 protein is CASSPLQVDPYNEQFF. The CDR3 bases are TGTGCCAGCAGCCCTCTACAGGTGGACCCTTACAATGAGCAGTTCTTC. Full variable domain (rest looked up from reference TRBV9 and TRBJ2-1): DSGVTQTPKHLITATGQRVTLRCSPRSGDLSVYWYQQSLDQGLQFLIQYYNGEERAKGNILERFSAQQFPDLHSELNLSSLELGDSALYFCASSPLQVDPYNEQFFGPGTRLTVL.

The rearrangement uses TRBV25-1 and TRBJ1-4, with 11 bases matching TRBD1. With 5 bases clipped from V and 2 bases from J, the junction kept 7 bases outside the gene matches. This CDR3 comprises 17 residues. In germline, CDR1 is MGHDK, CDR2 SYGVNS. The CDR3 protein is CASSPRGTGGTNEKLFF. CDR3 bases: TGTGCCAGCAGTCCCCGGGGGACAGGGGGTACTAATGAAAAACTGTTTTTT.

Written as DNA, the CDR3 is TGTGCCAGTAGTATAGATCGGGACAGGACGAAAGCTTTCTTT. Amino acid sequence: CASSIDRDRTKAFF. This chain connects TRBV19 to TRBJ1-1, with 8 nucleotides matching TRBD1. This CDR3 region has 14 residues. Losses at the gene ends were 0 bases for V and 9 bases for J; bases not matched to a gene: 6. Germline CDR1 is LNHDA and CDR2 is SQIVND (reference sequence).

At least ten counts were recorded for this clone. J is TRBJ2-1 and V is TRBV11-2; D gene unclear. V dropped 5 bases and J dropped 10 bases, with 15 bases sitting between them. The CDR3 sequence is 13 residues long. Germline V gene lookup returns CDR1 SGHAT and CDR2 FQNNGV. CDR3 DNA sequence: TGTGCCAGCAGCAAAAATCCCCCCTACGAGCAGTTCTTC. Amino acid sequence: CASSKNPPYEQFF.

The chain couples TRBV27 to TRBJ1-2, with a weak D call TRBD1 (5 bases). The germline V gene encodes CDR1 MNHEY and CDR2 SMNVEV (reference sequence). Trimming removed 8 bases at V and 7 bases at J, with 11 bases between. This CDR3 has 11 residues. The CDR3: CASGAPGGYTF. The DNA of the CDR3 is TGTGCCAGCGGGGCCCCTGGTGGCTACACCTTC.